The clone carrying this T cell receptor (beta chain) showed up many times. Antigen: not known. TCRdb ran MiXCR on the reads and lists one entry per CDR3 protein. The sample carries roughly 600,000 distinct CDR3 sequences, 24% recorded once. This record comes from a study of T cell repertoires in cytomegalovirus infection. Study at large: Shared public TCR beta signatures pointed to both CMV infection and a matching HLA type.

Overall study results and limits: HLA-C-restricted TCR beta clonotypes specific for CMV led the ex vivo response. The cumulative frequency of public TCR beta families distinguished individuals who carried CMV together with the relevant HLA.

This TCR came from a human donor in good health (CMV status not recorded). Some clones in this sample may be carry-over from other donors' samples. Sequenced input: CD8+ T cells from PBMCs.

DNA of the CDR3: TGTGCCAGCAGTACAGGGGCGCGGAATTCACCCCTCCACTTT. Translating it yields CASSTGARNSPLHF. The genes are TRBV7-6 and TRBJ1-6; 7 nucleotides align to TRBD1. V shed 6 bases, J shed 7 bases, and the junction held 6 bases outside the gene matches. Germline lookup yields CDR1 SGHVS and CDR2 FNYEAQ. The CDR3 has 14 amino acids. The full variable domain, completed using reference TRBV7-6 and TRBJ1-6, is GAGVSQSPRYKVTKRGQDVALRCDPISGHVSLYWYRQALGQGPEFLTYFNYEAQQDKSGLPNDRFSAERPEGSISTLTIQRTEQRDSAMYRCASSTGARNSPLHFGNGTRLTVT.